Listed below are T cell receptor beta chains from one sample, sequenced in a study of blood T cell repertoires in COVID-19. Profiled with immunoSEQ multiplex PCR; TCRdb holds only in-frame clones, not every one. The repertoire includes 65,000 to 85,000 clones, around 86% of them detected once, and roughly a tenth sits in the top ten. What was sequenced was peripheral blood. Source of these receptors: a young woman with acute or convalescent COVID-19. CDR3s leave out the opening cysteine and the closing phenylalanine or tryptophan. Fields, in order: J gene, V gene, CDR3 protein.

j_gene: TRBJ1-2; v_gene: TRBV5-1; CDR3aa: ASSLEGDSSGYT
j_gene: TRBJ2-3; v_gene: TRBV7-9; CDR3aa: ASSLGVQVTDTQY
j_gene: TRBJ1-1; v_gene: TRBV12-3/TRBV12-4; CDR3aa: ASSWGAGAF
j_gene: TRBJ1-2; v_gene: TRBV9; CDR3aa: ASRADRGEYGYT
j_gene: TRBJ1-1; v_gene: TRBV15; CDR3aa: ATSITGQGRTEAF
j_gene: TRBJ2-5; v_gene: TRBV5-6; CDR3aa: ASRRTGEETQY
j_gene: TRBJ2-7; v_gene: TRBV6-5; CDR3aa: ASMAASASYEQY
j_gene: TRBJ2-1; v_gene: TRBV19; CDR3aa: ASSNEFVGVSYNEQF
j_gene: TRBJ2-4; v_gene: TRBV7-2; CDR3aa: ASRHTSGPNANIQY
j_gene: TRBJ2-1; v_gene: TRBV2; CDR3aa: ASRRRGGSEQF
j_gene: TRBJ2-7; v_gene: TRBV30; CDR3aa: AWMPSGGYEQY
j_gene: TRBJ1-6; v_gene: TRBV5-1; CDR3aa: ASSWGDRPKAPLH
j_gene: TRBJ1-1; v_gene: TRBV6-5; CDR3aa: ACSFQGTSEAF
j_gene: TRBJ1-6; v_gene: TRBV5-8; CDR3aa: ASSFGAVENSPLH
j_gene: TRBJ2-3; v_gene: TRBV7-9; CDR3aa: ASSLDIRGAQY
j_gene: TRBJ2-1; v_gene: TRBV7-9; CDR3aa: ASSLLSGKSSYNEQF
j_gene: TRBJ1-5; v_gene: TRBV27; CDR3aa: ASSLSPDNQPQH
j_gene: TRBJ1-2; v_gene: TRBV28; CDR3aa: ASSPVQGAGYGYT
j_gene: TRBJ2-7; v_gene: TRBV14; CDR3aa: ASSQFRGLWYEQY
j_gene: TRBJ1-2; v_gene: TRBV15; CDR3aa: ATSPPGGYGYT
j_gene: TRBJ2-1; v_gene: TRBV7-2; CDR3aa: ASSFREGPLSYNEQF
j_gene: TRBJ1-4; v_gene: TRBV18; CDR3aa: ASSPSGQGVATNEKLF
j_gene: TRBJ2-7; v_gene: TRBV30; CDR3aa: AWDSGLGAYEQY
j_gene: TRBJ2-1; v_gene: TRBV28; CDR3aa: ASSLSRAGTKF
j_gene: TRBJ2-7; v_gene: TRBV2; CDR3aa: ASRGAGRSYEQY
j_gene: TRBJ2-7; v_gene: TRBV9; CDR3aa: ASSVGQAAYEQY
j_gene: TRBJ2-5; v_gene: TRBV12-2; CDR3aa: ASKGLAGAETQY
j_gene: TRBJ2-7; v_gene: TRBV30; CDR3aa: AWTLRDRAREQY
j_gene: TRBJ1-2; v_gene: TRBV6-2/TRBV6-3; CDR3aa: ASSRQEAPFNYGYT
j_gene: TRBJ1-4; v_gene: TRBV13; CDR3aa: ASSKPGQGREKLF
j_gene: TRBJ2-1; v_gene: TRBV7-2; CDR3aa: ASSHPGTSGNNEQF
j_gene: TRBJ2-1; v_gene: TRBV4-1; CDR3aa: ASSQPGTSPYNEQF
j_gene: TRBJ2-3; v_gene: TRBV7-8; CDR3aa: ASSSTSARTDTQY
j_gene: TRBJ2-2; v_gene: TRBV7-6; CDR3aa: ASSLRRGTNTGELF
j_gene: TRBJ1-4; v_gene: TRBV19; CDR3aa: ASRELAGTNEKLF